Below, 5 T cell receptor beta chains from the same sample are listed, as sequenced in a study of blood T cell repertoires in COVID-19. Using immunoSEQ multiplex PCR, the repertoire was profiled, and TCRdb retains in-frame clones only, with some absent. Of some 340,000 clones listed, 85% to 95% are singletons. Sequencing was performed on PBMCs or T cells enriched from blood (not recorded which). The receptor source for this set is a woman under 40 who had been exposed to COVID-19.

This clone showed up just once. The CDR3, as DNA: TGTGCCAGCAGTTACTCCGCGTCCCTGGAGGCTAACTATGGCTACACCTTC. This gives the protein CASSYSASLEANYGYTF. V usage is TRBV6-2 or TRBV6-3 and J usage is TRBJ1-2; D unresolved. The CDR3 length is 17 residues. The V gene lost 0 bases and the J gene lost 0 bases, with 14 bases spanning the gap. Germline V gives CDR1 MNHEY, CDR2 SVGEGT.

The rearrangement uses TRBV4-2 and TRBJ2-7; TRBD2 agrees at 9 bases. Looked up from germline, CDR1 is LGHNA and CDR2 is YNFKEQ. CDR3 length: 16 residues. V was clipped by 2 bases and J by 3 bases; unmatched bases: 8. CDR3 bases: TGTGCCAGCAGCCAATCTTTAGCGGGGGTGGACTACGAGCAGTACTTC. This codes for CASSQSLAGVDYEQYF.

The rearrangement joins TRBV18 to TRBJ2-5; the match to TRBD2 covers 9 bases. The V gene end was trimmed by 0 bases and the J gene end by 2 bases; junction bases not matched to a gene: 1. The CDR3 length is 15 residues. The germline gives CDR1 KGHSH, CDR2 LQKENI. The CDR3, as DNA: TGTGCCAGCTCACCACCGGCGGGGGGGCAAGAGACCCAGTACTTC. The encoded protein is CASSPPAGGQETQYF. Combining the CDR3 with reference TRBV18 and TRBJ2-5 gives the whole variable domain NAGVMQNPRHLVRRRGQEARLRCSPMKGHSHVYWYRQLPEEGLKFMVYLQKENIIDESGMPKERFSAEFPKEGPSILRIQQVVRGDSAAYFCASSPPAGGQETQYFGPGTRLLVL.

The chain joins TRBV3-1 (or the pseudogene TRBV3-2) to TRBJ1-2; D perhaps matches TRBD1 (5 bases). Deletions cut 2 bases from V and 5 bases from J, with 12 bases between. The CDR3 is made up of 14 amino acids. The germline CDR1 and CDR2 sequences are LGHDT and YNNKEL (reference sequence). The CDR3 sequence is CASSQPGHHYGYTF. CDR3 DNA sequence: TGTGCCAGCAGCCAACCCGGACACCATTATGGCTACACCTTC.

The genes are TRBV15 and TRBJ2-7; 7 bases match TRBD1. This CDR3 has 15 amino acids. Germline V CDR1 and CDR2: LNHNV, YYDKDF (reference sequence). After removal of 0 bases from V and 4 bases from J, the junction contained 6 bases not matched to a gene. CDR3 region: CATSRDPGQAYEQYF. The CDR3 region has the DNA TGTGCCACCAGCAGAGATCCCGGACAGGCTTACGAGCAGTACTTC.